Detailed here is one T cell receptor (beta chain). PCR primers comprised 60 Vbeta and 13 Jbeta primers. Data came from immunoSEQ multiplex PCR; TCRdb stores just in-frame clones and leaves some out. The table lists about 100,000 clones, around 77% of them singletons, with 8.5% to 10% in the top ten. This sample is part of a study of cytomegalovirus exposure and HLA in healthy donors. J lost 2 bases, V lost 7 bases, and 8 bases had no gene match. Germline V gene lookup returns CDR1 SGHNT and CDR2 YYREEE (reference sequence). The CDR3 loop spans 14 amino acids. The chain is built from TRBV5-4 and TRBJ2-7, with TRBD1 identical over 8 bases. The receptor's source is a male donor in good health and CMV-seropositive. The sequenced material came from PBMCs. Here the CDR3 DNA reads TGTGCCAGCTCAGGGGGCGAAGCAACCTACGAGCAGTACTTC. Translating gives CASSGGEATYEQYF.